The rows below give T cell receptor beta chains drawn from one sample of a study of cytomegalovirus exposure and HLA in healthy donors. Profiling relied on immunoSEQ multiplex PCR, and the TCRdb table lists in-frame clones only, not all of them. The data contain some 200,000 clones, approximately 79% of them seen just once; the ten biggest clones take up approximately 1.5%. Sequenced material: PBMCs. The receptor source for this set is a man in his forties or fifties in good health and CMV-seronegative. The CDR3 runs from the conserved cysteine through the conserved F or W. The D gene is left open where the match is weak. Expanded clones get a size class; other rows say once, few or many, or leave the size out.

v_gene	abundance	j_gene	d_gene	CDR3nt	CDR3aa
TRBV9	.	TRBJ2-3	TRBD2	TGTGCCAGCAGCGCATCTAGCGGGGGATTAGATACGCAGTATTTT	CASSASSGGLDTQYF
TRBV2	.	TRBJ1-1	.	TGTGCCAGCAAAGTAACAGGGATGAACACTGAAGCTTTCTTT	CASKVTGMNTEAFF
TRBV6-6	.	TRBJ1-3	.	TGTGCCAGCAGGGAGGCAGGGGTCTCTGGAAACACCATATATTTT	CASREAGVSGNTIYF
TRBV28	.	TRBJ1-2	TRBD1	TGTGCCAGCAGTTCCTGGACAGGGGGGAACTATGGCTACACCTTC	CASSSWTGGNYGYTF
TRBV28	.	TRBJ2-7	.	TGTGCCAGCAGTTTAGAACATATCGACGAGCAGTACTTC	CASSLEHIDEQYF
TRBV5-1	.	TRBJ2-1	.	TGCGCCAGCACGGTAGGGGCCAATGAGCAGTTCTTC	CASTVGANEQFF
TRBV19	.	TRBJ2-5	TRBD1	TGTGCCAGTAGTGGAGGACAGGGACTCCAAGAGACCCAGTACTTC	CASSGGQGLQETQYF
TRBV5-1	.	TRBJ2-7	.	TGCGCCAGCAGCCCCAGCGGCTACGAGCAGTACTTC	CASSPSGYEQYF
TRBV7-9	.	TRBJ1-2	.	TGTGCCAGCAGCTTAGCGGCAGGCTATGGCTACACCTTC	CASSLAAGYGYTF
TRBV5-1	.	TRBJ2-7	.	TGCGCCAGCAGCTTGGGTAGGGGAAACTACGAGCAGTACTTC	CASSLGRGNYEQYF
TRBV4-1	.	TRBJ2-5	TRBD2	TGCGCCAGCAGCCGCGGGTTCCACAGGCCCCATCCTAGCGGGAGGGCCCCAGAGACCCAGTACTTC	CASSRGFHRPHPSGRAPETQYF
TRBV27	.	TRBJ2-2	.	TGTGCCAGCAGTAAGGCAGGGGCGGCCACCGGGGAGCTGTTTTTT	CASSKAGAATGELFF
TRBV25-1	.	TRBJ2-1	.	TGTGCCAGCAGTGCGACAGAGCAGTTCTTC	CASSATEQFF
TRBV28	.	TRBJ2-1	.	TGTGCCACCGCAGGGCGTGAGGTCTACAATGAGCAGTTCTTC	CATAGREVYNEQFF
TRBV9	.	TRBJ2-7	TRBD1	TGTGCCAGCAGCTTGGGACAGGCGGTTATGTACTACGAGCAGTACTTC	CASSLGQAVMYYEQYF
TRBV13	few	TRBJ2-3	.	TGTGCCAGCAGCTCTATGGCGGATAGCACAGATACGCAGTATTTT	CASSSMADSTDTQYF
TRBV7-2	.	TRBJ2-4	.	TGTGCCAGCTCGCCGATAGTGGAGGAAAACATTCAGTACTTC	CASSPIVEENIQYF
TRBV19	.	TRBJ2-2	.	TGTGCCAGTAGCTCCGGGACACTTAAAAGCGGGGAGCTGTTTTTT	CASSSGTLKSGELFF
TRBV4-1	.	TRBJ1-1	.	TGCGCCAGCAGCCAAGACATACGGTTCACTGAAGCTTTCTTT	CASSQDIRFTEAFF
TRBV6-1	.	TRBJ2-2	.	TGTGCCAGCAGTGATTTAGCCGTTATGGACACCGGGGAGCTGTTTTTT	CASSDLAVMDTGELFF
TRBV10-3	.	TRBJ2-3	TRBD2	TGTGCCATCGCGCCAGCGGGAGGGGAAAATACGCAGTATTTT	CAIAPAGGENTQYF
TRBV7-8	once	TRBJ2-7	TRBD2	TGTGCCAGCAGCTTAGCGCCGGGACAGGGGACTAGCGGGAGGTACGAGCAGTACTTC	CASSLAPGQGTSGRYEQYF
TRBV25-1	.	TRBJ2-1	.	TGTGCCAGCAGCCAGCGGGTGACCTACAATGAGCAGTTCTTC	CASSQRVTYNEQFF
TRBV7-9	few	TRBJ2-3	TRBD2	TGTGCCAGCAGCTCGGGGGCTAGCGGGAGGGCCACAGATACGCAGTATTTT	CASSSGASGRATDTQYF
TRBV10-3	.	TRBJ2-7	TRBD2	TGTGCCATCGGGACTAGCGGGCACAGTCACTCCTACGAGCAGTACTTC	CAIGTSGHSHSYEQYF
TRBV28	.	TRBJ2-1	TRBD2	TGTGCCAGCAGCCCCGCTTGGACTAGCTCGGATGAGCAGTTCTTC	CASSPAWTSSDEQFF
TRBV6-1	.	TRBJ2-3	.	TGTGCCAGCAGGGAGGGAGGAGCAGATACGCAGTATTTT	CASREGGADTQYF
TRBV5-1	.	TRBJ2-7	TRBD1	TGCGCCAGCAACCCAGACAGGGGAGGCGAGCAGTACTTC	CASNPDRGGEQYF
TRBV5-1	few	TRBJ2-1	.	TGCGCCAGCAGCGTACCCAGGGTCACCCCTCCTAATGAGCAGTTCTTC	CASSVPRVTPPNEQFF
TRBV6-1	.	TRBJ2-7	TRBD1	TGTGCCAGCAGTGCTTGGACAGGGGTGTCCTACGAGCAGTACTTC	CASSAWTGVSYEQYF
TRBV7-9	.	TRBJ2-7	TRBD2	TGTGCCAGCAGTCAAGGGCCCCCGGGACTACCTTGGGAGCAGTACTTC	CASSQGPPGLPWEQYF
TRBV15	.	TRBJ1-5	.	TGTGCCACCTCGTATAGCAATCAGCCCCAGCATTTT	CATSYSNQPQHF
TRBV7-8	.	TRBJ2-1	TRBD1	TGTGCCAGCAGCTTAGGATCCGACAGGGAGATTAATGAGCAGTTCTTC	CASSLGSDREINEQFF
TRBV11-2	.	TRBJ2-7	.	TGTGCCAGCAGCTTAGCCCCGGGCTCCTACGAGCAGTACTTC	CASSLAPGSYEQYF
TRBV29-1	.	TRBJ2-6	TRBD1	TGCAGCGTAACCGGGACAGGGTCCTCTGGGGCCAACGTCCTGACTTTC	CSVTGTGSSGANVLTF
TRBV5-4	once	TRBJ2-1	.	TGTGCCAGCAGCTTGGATGGGGCCTCAAACAATGAGCAGTTCTTC	CASSLDGASNNEQFF
TRBV6-1	once	TRBJ1-5	TRBD1	TGTGCCAGCAGTGTGGGACAGACCTATCAGCCCCAGCATTTT	CASSVGQTYQPQHF
TRBV9	.	TRBJ2-1	TRBD2	TGTGCCAGCAGGCCCGGGAGCGGGATAGACTCCTACAATGAGCAGTTCTTC	CASRPGSGIDSYNEQFF
TRBV5-4	.	TRBJ2-1	TRBD2	TGTGCCAGCAGCTCGGGAGGGGGAAGTCGGGATGAGCAGTTCTTC	CASSSGGGSRDEQFF
TRBV6-5	once	TRBJ2-7	TRBD2	TGTGCCAGCGCTGTAGCGGGGTCCTCCTACGAGCAGTACTTC	CASAVAGSSYEQYF
TRBV25-1	.	TRBJ2-1	TRBD2	TGTGCCAGCAGTGAGGCAGGACTAGCGGGTCCTCGGTTCTTC	CASSEAGLAGPRFF